What follows is one T cell receptor beta chain and its context. The antigen remains undetermined. Germline CDR1 is SGHRS and CDR2 is YFSETQ. CDR3 length equals 16 residues. V lost 4 bases, J lost 0 bases, and 11 bases lay in between. Only in-frame clones appear in the TCRdb table, and some are missing; sequencing was by immunoSEQ multiplex PCR. The data contain 400,000 to 450,000 clones, around 90% of them singletons. These data originate in a study of Ad26.COV2.S vaccination and SARS-CoV-2 variants. On the study more broadly: Among those in the COV1001 Ad26.COV2.S trial arm was the donor. Whole-study findings and limits: Overall T cell responses may have been underestimated by the analyses of TCR breadth and depth. Breadth of non-spike TCRs did not differ between vaccinees and placebo recipients.

Treatment: 19 received Ad26.COV2.S at low or high dose, single or two shots; a few received placebo; per-sample allocation not given. Samples were taken on day 63 after the first vaccine or placebo injection. V is TRBV5-1 and J is TRBJ2-6, with D possibly called TRBD1 or TRBD2 (5 bases each). The origin of this receptor is a person aged 18-60 years who received the Ad26.COV2.S COVID-19 vaccine or a placebo. The sample consisted of peripheral blood, taken in a trial of Ad26.COV2.S vaccine versus placebo. DNA of the CDR3: TGCGCCAGCAGCATAACCGGGACCTCTGGGGCCAACGTCCTGACTTTC. Translated, it gives CASSITGTSGANVLTF.